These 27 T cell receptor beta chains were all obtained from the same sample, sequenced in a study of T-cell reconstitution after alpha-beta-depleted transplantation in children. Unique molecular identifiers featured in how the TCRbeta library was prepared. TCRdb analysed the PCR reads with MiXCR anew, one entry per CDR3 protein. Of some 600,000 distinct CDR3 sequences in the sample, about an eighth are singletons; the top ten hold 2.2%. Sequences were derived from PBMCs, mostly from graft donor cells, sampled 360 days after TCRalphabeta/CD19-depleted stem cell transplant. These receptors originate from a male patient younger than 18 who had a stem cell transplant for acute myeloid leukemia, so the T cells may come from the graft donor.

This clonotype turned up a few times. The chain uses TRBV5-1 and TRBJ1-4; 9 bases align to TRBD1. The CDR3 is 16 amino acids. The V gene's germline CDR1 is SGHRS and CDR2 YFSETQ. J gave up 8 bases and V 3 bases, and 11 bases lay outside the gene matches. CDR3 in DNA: TGCGCCAGCAGCTCCCCGGGACAGGGTGTCGGGGAAAAACTGTTTTTT. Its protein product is CASSSPGQGVGEKLFF.

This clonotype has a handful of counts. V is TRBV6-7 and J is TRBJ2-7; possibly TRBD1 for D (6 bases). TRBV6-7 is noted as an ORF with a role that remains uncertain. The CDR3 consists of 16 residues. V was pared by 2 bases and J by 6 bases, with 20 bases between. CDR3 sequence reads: CASSYPSWTATVEQYF. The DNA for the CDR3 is TGTGCCAGCAGTTACCCTTCGTGGACAGCCACGGTCGAGCAGTACTTC.

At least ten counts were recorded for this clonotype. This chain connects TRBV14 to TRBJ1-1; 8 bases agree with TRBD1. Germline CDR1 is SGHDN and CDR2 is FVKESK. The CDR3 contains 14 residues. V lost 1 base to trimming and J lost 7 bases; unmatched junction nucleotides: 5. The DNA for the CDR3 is TGTGCCAGCAGCCAAGTTGGACAGGGTAATGAAGCTTTCTTT. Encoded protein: CASSQVGQGNEAFF.

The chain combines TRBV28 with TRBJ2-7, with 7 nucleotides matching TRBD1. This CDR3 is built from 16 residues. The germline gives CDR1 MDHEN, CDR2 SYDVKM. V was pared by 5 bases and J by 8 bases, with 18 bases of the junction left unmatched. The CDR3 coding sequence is TGTGCCAGCAGTCCCCAAATCATCCGACAGGGTTCCAAGCAGTACTTC. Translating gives CASSPQIIRQGSKQYF.

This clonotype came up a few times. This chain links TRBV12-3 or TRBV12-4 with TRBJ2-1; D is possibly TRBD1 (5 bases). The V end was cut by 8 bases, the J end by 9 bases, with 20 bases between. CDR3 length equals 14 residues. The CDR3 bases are TGTGCCAGCGTCTCTTCAGGGCCCCACGGTGAGCAGTTCTTC. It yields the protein CASVSSGPHGEQFF.

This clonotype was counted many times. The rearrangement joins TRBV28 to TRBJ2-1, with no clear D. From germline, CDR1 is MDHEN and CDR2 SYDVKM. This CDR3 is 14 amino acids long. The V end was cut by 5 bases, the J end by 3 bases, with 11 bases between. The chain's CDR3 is CASSPRTFYNEQFF. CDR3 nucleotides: TGTGCCAGCAGTCCAAGGACCTTCTACAATGAGCAGTTCTTC.

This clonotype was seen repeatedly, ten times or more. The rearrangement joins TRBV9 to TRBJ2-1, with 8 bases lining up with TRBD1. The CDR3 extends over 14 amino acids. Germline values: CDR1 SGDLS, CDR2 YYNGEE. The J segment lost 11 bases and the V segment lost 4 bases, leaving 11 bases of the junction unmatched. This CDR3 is CASSSWDRTFKQFF. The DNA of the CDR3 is TGTGCCAGCAGCTCCTGGGACAGGACCTTCAAGCAGTTCTTC.

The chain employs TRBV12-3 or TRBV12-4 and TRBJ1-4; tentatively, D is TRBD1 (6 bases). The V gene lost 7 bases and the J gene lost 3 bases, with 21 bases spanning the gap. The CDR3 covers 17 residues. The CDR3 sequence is CASTRRAGDRANEKLFF. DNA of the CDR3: TGTGCCAGCACCCGTCGAGCAGGGGACCGAGCTAATGAAAAACTGTTTTTT.

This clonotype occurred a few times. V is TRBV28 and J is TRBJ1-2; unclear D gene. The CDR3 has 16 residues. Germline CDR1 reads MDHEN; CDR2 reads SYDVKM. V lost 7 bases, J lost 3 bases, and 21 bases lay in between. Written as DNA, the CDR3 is TGTGCCAGCATTTTCCCCTTGGCAACCTTGGACTATGGCTACACCTTC. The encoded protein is CASIFPLATLDYGYTF.

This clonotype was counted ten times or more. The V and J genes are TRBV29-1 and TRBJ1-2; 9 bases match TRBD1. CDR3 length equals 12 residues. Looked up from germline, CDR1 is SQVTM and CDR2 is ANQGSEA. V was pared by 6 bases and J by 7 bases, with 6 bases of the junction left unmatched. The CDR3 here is CSVGQGRGGYTF. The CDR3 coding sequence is TGCAGCGTCGGACAGGGGCGAGGTGGCTACACCTTC.

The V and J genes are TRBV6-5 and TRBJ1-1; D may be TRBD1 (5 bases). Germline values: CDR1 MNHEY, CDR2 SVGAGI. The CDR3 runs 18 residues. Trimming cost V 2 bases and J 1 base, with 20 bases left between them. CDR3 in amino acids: CASSYARRGPSKNTEAFF. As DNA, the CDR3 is TGTGCCAGCAGTTACGCCCGCCGGGGACCCAGTAAGAACACTGAAGCTTTCTTT.

CDR3 coding DNA: TGCAGTGCTGCCGGGACAACCTCTGGGATGAACACTGAAGCTTTCTTT. As protein: CSAAGTTSGMNTEAFF. The chain has TRBV20-1 and TRBJ1-1, with TRBD1 as a possible D gene (6 bases). The germline V gene has CDR1 DFQATT and CDR2 SNEGSKA (reference sequence). With 5 bases removed from V and 0 bases from J, the gap between germline ends came to 19 bases. This CDR3 comprises 16 residues.

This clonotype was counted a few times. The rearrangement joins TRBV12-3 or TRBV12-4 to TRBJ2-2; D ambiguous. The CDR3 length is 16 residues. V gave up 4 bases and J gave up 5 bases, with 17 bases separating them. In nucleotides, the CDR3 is TGTGCCAGCAGTTCTCTCGCGGAGAGTTGGACCGGGGAGCTGTTTTTT. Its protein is CASSSLAESWTGELFF.

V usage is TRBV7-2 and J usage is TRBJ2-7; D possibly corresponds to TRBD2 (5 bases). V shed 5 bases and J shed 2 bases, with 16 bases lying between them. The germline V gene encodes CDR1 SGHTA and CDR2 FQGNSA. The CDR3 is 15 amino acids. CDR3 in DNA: TGTGCCAGCAGCCCCTCACCGGCTAGCCCCTACGAGCAGTACTTC. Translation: CASSPSPASPYEQYF.

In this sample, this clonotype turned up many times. CDR3 bases: TGTGCCAGCAGCTTAGGACCGGGACTAGCGGGAGGTCCTCAGGGCGAGCAGTACTTC. Amino acids: CASSLGPGLAGGPQGEQYF. The chain recombines TRBV11-2 with TRBJ2-7; 15 bases are shared with TRBD2. V dropped 1 base and J dropped 6; count of bases not matched to a gene: 13. Germline CDR1 and CDR2: SGHAT and FQNNGV. This CDR3 contains 19 residues.

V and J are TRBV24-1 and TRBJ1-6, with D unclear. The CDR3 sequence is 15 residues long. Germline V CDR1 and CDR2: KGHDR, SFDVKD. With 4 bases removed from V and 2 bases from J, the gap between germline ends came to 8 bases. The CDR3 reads CATSEGKTYNSPLHF. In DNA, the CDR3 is TGTGCCACCAGTGAGGGGAAAACCTATAATTCACCCCTCCACTTT.

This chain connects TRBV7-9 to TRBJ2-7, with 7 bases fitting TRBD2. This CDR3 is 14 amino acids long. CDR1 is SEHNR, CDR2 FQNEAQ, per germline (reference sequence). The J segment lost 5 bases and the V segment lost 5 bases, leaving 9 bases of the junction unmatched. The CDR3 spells CASSIRGGIDEQYF. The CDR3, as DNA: TGTGCCAGCAGCATCCGCGGGGGAATCGACGAGCAGTACTTC. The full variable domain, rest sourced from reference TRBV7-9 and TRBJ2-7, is DTGVSQNPRHKITKRGQNVTFRCDPISEHNRLYWYRQTLGQGPEFLTYFQNEAQLEKSRLLSDRFSAERPKGSFSTLEIQRTEQGDSAMYLCASSIRGGIDEQYFGPGTRLTVT.

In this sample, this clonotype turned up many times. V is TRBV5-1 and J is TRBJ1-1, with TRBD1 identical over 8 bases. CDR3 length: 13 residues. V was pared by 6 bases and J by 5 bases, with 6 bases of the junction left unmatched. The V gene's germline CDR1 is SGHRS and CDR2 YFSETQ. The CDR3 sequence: CASIGQGRTEAFF. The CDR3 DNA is TGCGCCAGCATCGGACAGGGCCGGACTGAAGCTTTCTTT.

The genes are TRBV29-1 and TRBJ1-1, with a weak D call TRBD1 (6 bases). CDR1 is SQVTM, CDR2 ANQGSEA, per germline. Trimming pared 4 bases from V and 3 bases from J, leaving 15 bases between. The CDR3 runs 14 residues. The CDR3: CSVVTGLGDTEAFF. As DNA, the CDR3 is TGCAGCGTTGTCACAGGGTTGGGGGACACTGAAGCTTTCTTT.

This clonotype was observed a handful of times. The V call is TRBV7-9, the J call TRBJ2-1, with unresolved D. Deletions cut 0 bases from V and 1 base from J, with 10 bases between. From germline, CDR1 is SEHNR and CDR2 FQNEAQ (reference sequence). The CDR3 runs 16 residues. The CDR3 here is CASSLARALSYNEQFF. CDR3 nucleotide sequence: TGTGCCAGCAGCTTAGCTCGAGCGCTTTCCTACAATGAGCAGTTCTTC.

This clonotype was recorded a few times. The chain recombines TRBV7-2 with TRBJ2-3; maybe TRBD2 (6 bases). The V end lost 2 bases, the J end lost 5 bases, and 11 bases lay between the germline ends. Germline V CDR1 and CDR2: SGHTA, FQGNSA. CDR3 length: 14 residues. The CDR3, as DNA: TGTGCCAGCAGCTTAATCGGGAGTATAGATACGCAGTATTTT. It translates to CASSLIGSIDTQYF.

CDR3 residues: CSVEVQGPRYGYTF. The CDR3 DNA follows: TGCAGCGTTGAAGTACAGGGCCCCCGTTATGGCTACACCTTC. The gene calls are TRBV29-1 and TRBJ1-2, with D maybe TRBD1 (6 bases). The length of the CDR3 is 14 residues. The V and J ends lost 1 base and 5 bases respectively, with 14 bases between them. CDR1 is SQVTM and CDR2 is ANQGSEA in the germline V gene.

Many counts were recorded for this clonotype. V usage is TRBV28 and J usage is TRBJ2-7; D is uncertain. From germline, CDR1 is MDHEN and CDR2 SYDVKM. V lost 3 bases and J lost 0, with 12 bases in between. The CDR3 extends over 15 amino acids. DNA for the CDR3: TGTGCCAGCAGTTTTGCCGTGACGAGCTCCTACGAGCAGTACTTC. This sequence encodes CASSFAVTSSYEQYF. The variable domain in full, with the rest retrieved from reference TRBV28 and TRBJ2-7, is DVKVTQSSRYLVKRTGEKVFLECVQDMDHENMFWYRQDPGLGLRLIYFSYDVKMKEKGDIPEGYSVSREKKERFSLILESASTNQTSMYLCASSFAVTSSYEQYFGPGTRLTVT.

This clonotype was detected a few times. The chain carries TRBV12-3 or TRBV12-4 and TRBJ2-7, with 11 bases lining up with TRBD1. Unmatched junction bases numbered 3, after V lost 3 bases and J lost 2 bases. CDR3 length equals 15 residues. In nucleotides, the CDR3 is TGTGCCAGCAGTTTTTGGGACAGGGGGGCCTACGAGCAGTACTTC. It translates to CASSFWDRGAYEQYF.

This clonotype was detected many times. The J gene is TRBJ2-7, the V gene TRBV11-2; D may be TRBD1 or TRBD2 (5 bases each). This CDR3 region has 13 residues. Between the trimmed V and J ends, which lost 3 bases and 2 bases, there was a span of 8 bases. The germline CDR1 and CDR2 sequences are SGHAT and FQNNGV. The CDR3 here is CASSLGPAYEQYF. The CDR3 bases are TGTGCCAGCAGCTTGGGACCAGCCTACGAGCAGTACTTC.

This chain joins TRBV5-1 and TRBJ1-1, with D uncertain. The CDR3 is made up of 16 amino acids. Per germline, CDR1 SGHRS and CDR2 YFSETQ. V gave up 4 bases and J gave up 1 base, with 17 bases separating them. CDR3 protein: CASSEDGSDGNTEAFF. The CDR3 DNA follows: TGCGCCAGCAGCGAGGACGGGTCGGACGGGAACACTGAAGCTTTCTTT.

In DNA form, the CDR3 reads TGTGCCAGCAGTCGGACTAGGACCGATGAGCAGTTCTTC. This sequence encodes CASSRTRTDEQFF. This chain connects TRBV6-1 to TRBJ2-1; 7 positions match TRBD2. The CDR3 consists of 13 residues. With 5 bases clipped from V and 8 bases from J, the junction kept 6 bases outside the gene matches. Germline CDR1 and CDR2: MNHNS and SASEGT.